The T cell receptor beta chain described here comes from a study of PD-1 blockade in classical Hodgkin lymphoma. The length of the CDR3 is 12 residues. Trimming left V 3 bases short and J 8 bases short, with 8 bases between. Germline CDR1 is MNHNS and CDR2 is SASEGT. The patients all showed relapse after autologous stem cell transplantation, while their brentuximab vedotin exposure varied. The data were produced by immunoSEQ multiplex PCR, yet TCRdb's version contains in-frame clones alone and is incomplete. The sample contains approximately 51,000 clones, just under 75% of which appear only once. The chain couples TRBV6-1 to TRBJ1-3, with D possibly matching TRBD1 (5 bases). Material: peripheral blood mononuclear cells (PBMCs), obtained before the second cycle of nivolumab. The clonotype comes from a human donor with classical Hodgkin lymphoma. The CDR3 loop reads CASSEGGYTIYF. CDR3 bases: TGTGCCAGCAGTGAGGGGGGGTACACCATATATTTT.